Shown below are 22 T cell receptor beta chains from a single sample sequenced in a study of T cell responses to AZD1222 COVID-19 vaccine. Clones were sequenced by immunoSEQ multiplex PCR, and TCRdb holds only the in-frame ones, with some missing. The sample holds around 58,000 clones, around 83% seen once. The material sequenced was peripheral blood, taken on day 0 of AZD1222 vaccination. All receptors come from an adult in good health.

The V and J genes are TRBV5-1 and TRBJ1-5, with D unclear. The CDR3 covers 15 residues. Trimming shortened V by 1 base and J by 0 bases, and 8 bases separated the two germline ends. CDR1 SGHRS and CDR2 YFSETQ come from the germline V gene. CDR3 sequence (DNA): TGCGCCAGCAGCTTGAACGGGGATAGCAATCAGCCCCAGCATTTT. This encodes CASSLNGDSNQPQHF.

J is TRBJ2-7 and V is TRBV6-5; 10 bases agree with TRBD2. Unmatched junction bases numbered 6, after V lost 3 bases and J lost 1 base. Per the germline V gene, CDR1 is MNHEY and CDR2 is SVGAGI. CDR3 size: 16 residues. CDR3 bases: TGTGCCAGCAGTTATACGGGACTAGCGCGTTCCTACGAGCAGTACTTC. Protein: CASSYTGLARSYEQYF.

The chain recombines TRBV6-1 with TRBJ2-1; D is unresolved. Trimming pared 4 bases from V and 7 bases from J, leaving 20 bases between. The length of the CDR3 is 16 residues. Germline V gene lookup returns CDR1 MNHNS and CDR2 SASEGT. CDR3 in amino acids: CASSVVPGPERNEQFF. The DNA of the CDR3 is TGTGCCAGCAGTGTTGTACCCGGGCCCGAAAGGAATGAGCAGTTCTTC.

The chain uses TRBV28 and TRBJ2-2; D is unresolved. The CDR3 covers 13 residues. Trimming left V 5 bases short and J 2 bases short, with 6 bases between. Germline-derived CDR1 and CDR2 are MDHEN and SYDVKM. The CDR3 sequence: CASSDSNTGELFF. The CDR3 DNA reads TGTGCCAGCAGTGATTCTAACACCGGGGAGCTGTTTTTT.

This chain joins TRBV27 and TRBJ2-7; 10 bases map to TRBD1. The junction had 4 bases not matched to a gene; V was cut back by 0 bases and J by 5 bases. The CDR3 is 15 amino acids. Germline-derived CDR1 and CDR2 are MNHEY and SMNVEV (reference sequence). CDR3 amino acids: CASSLSGQGFHEQYF. DNA of the CDR3: TGTGCCAGCAGTTTATCGGGACAGGGGTTCCACGAGCAGTACTTC.

The rearrangement uses TRBV4-1 and TRBJ2-1; D is unresolved. V lost 0 bases, J lost 8 bases, and 11 bases lay in between. CDR1 and CDR2 from the germline V gene are MGHRA and YSYEKL. CDR3 length equals 14 residues. CDR3 in DNA: TGCGCCAGCAGCCAAGATCGAAGCGACGATGAGCAGTTCTTC. Translating it yields CASSQDRSDDEQFF.

The chain is built from TRBV19 and TRBJ2-1; tentative D call: TRBD2 (5 bases). V was cut by 6 bases and J by 4 bases, with 13 bases left in between. Germline V lookup: CDR1 LNHDA, CDR2 SQIVND (reference sequence). The CDR3 contains 14 residues. CDR3 sequence: CASSPQREYNEQFF. In nucleotides, the CDR3 is TGTGCCAGTAGCCCTCAGAGGGAATACAATGAGCAGTTCTTC.

V and J are TRBV28 and TRBJ1-4; 7 bases line up with TRBD1. Germline CDR1 MDHEN, CDR2 SYDVKM. The CDR3 sequence is 15 residues long. J lost 8 bases, V lost 3 bases, and 9 bases had no gene match. CDR3 DNA: TGTGCCAGCAGTTTTAGGCCTACAGGGGACGAAAAACTGTTTTTT. Encoded protein: CASSFRPTGDEKLFF. The variable domain in full, with the rest retrieved from reference TRBV28 and TRBJ1-4, is DVKVTQSSRYLVKRTGEKVFLECVQDMDHENMFWYRQDPGLGLRLIYFSYDVKMKEKGDIPEGYSVSREKKERFSLILESASTNQTSMYLCASSFRPTGDEKLFFGSGTQLSVL.

V usage is TRBV6-2 or TRBV6-3 and J usage is TRBJ2-5; 7 nucleotides align to TRBD2. V trimming: 0 bases; J trimming: 3 bases; junction bases outside the gene matches: 4. Germline V CDR1 and CDR2: MNHEY, SVGEGT. The CDR3 extends over 15 amino acids. The CDR3 DNA follows: TGTGCCAGCAGTTACTCGGGAGGGGTTGAAGAGACCCAGTACTTC. Amino acid sequence: CASSYSGGVEETQYF.

This clone was observed a single time. The V and J genes are TRBV2 and TRBJ1-2; 7 nucleotides agree with TRBD1. J gave up 2 bases and V 1 base, and 1 base lay outside the gene matches. From germline, CDR1 is SNHLY and CDR2 FYNNEI. The CDR3 extends over 14 amino acids. CDR3 region: CASSEVQGNYGYTF. The CDR3 coding sequence is TGTGCCAGCAGTGAAGTACAGGGGAACTATGGCTACACCTTC.

The rearrangement uses TRBV5-1 and TRBJ1-1; 8 nucleotides line up with TRBD1. CDR1 and CDR2 from the germline V gene are SGHRS and YFSETQ. There are 13 residues in the CDR3. V gave up 2 bases and J gave up 4 bases; unmatched junction bases: 1. The CDR3 coding sequence is TGCGCCAGCAGCTTTGGACAGGGCACTGAAGCTTTCTTT. It encodes CASSFGQGTEAFF.

This chain joins TRBV5-4 and TRBJ2-6; maybe TRBD2 (5 bases). Germline assignment: CDR1 SGHNT and CDR2 YYREEE (reference sequence). This CDR3 contains 16 residues. Trimming left V 4 bases short and J 4 bases short, with 15 bases between. This chain's CDR3 is CASSQYGSSGANVLTF. Written as DNA, the CDR3 is TGTGCCAGCAGCCAGTATGGGAGTTCCGGGGCCAACGTCCTGACTTTC.

DNA for the CDR3: TGTGCCAGCAGCATGATGACAGGAAACTATGGCTACACCTTC. Translating it yields CASSMMTGNYGYTF. The chain has TRBV9 and TRBJ1-2, with a tentative D call TRBD1 (6 bases). V was shortened by 4 bases and J by 2 bases, with 12 bases between the two germline ends. The CDR3 is 14 residues long. CDR1 is SGDLS and CDR2 is YYNGEE in the germline V gene.

The chain joins TRBV18 to TRBJ2-3, with D unclear. V lost 0 bases and J lost 7, with 8 bases in between. Germline V gene sequence: CDR1 KGHSH, CDR2 LQKENI. CDR3 length equals 13 residues. The CDR3 DNA sequence: TGTGCCAGCTCACCACCGTCTGAGAATACGCAGTATTTT. This codes for CASSPPSENTQYF.

The chain has TRBV7-9 and TRBJ2-6; 13 bases match TRBD2. Trimming cost V 4 bases and J 2 bases; bases outside gene matches: 8. Per germline, CDR1 SEHNR and CDR2 FQNEAQ (reference sequence). The CDR3 extends over 19 amino acids. The CDR3 sequence is CASSSRTSGRTPGANVLTF. CDR3 coding DNA: TGTGCCAGCAGCTCGCGGACTAGCGGGAGAACCCCTGGGGCCAACGTCCTGACTTTC.

The chain uses TRBV7-2 and TRBJ2-1; D gene ambiguous. This CDR3 region has 13 residues. The germline V gene encodes CDR1 SGHTA and CDR2 FQGNSA. The V and J ends lost 5 bases and 3 bases respectively, with 8 bases between them. CDR3: CASSSAFYNEQFF. The CDR3 coding sequence is TGTGCCAGCAGCAGTGCCTTCTACAATGAGCAGTTCTTC. Full variable domain (outside the CDR3, taken from reference TRBV7-2 and TRBJ2-1): GAGVSQSPSNKVTEKGKDVELRCDPISGHTALYWYRQSLGQGLEFLIYFQGNSAPDKSGLPSDRFSAERTGGSVSTLTIQRTQQEDSAVYLCASSSAFYNEQFFGPGTRLTVL.

The chain employs TRBV12-3 or TRBV12-4 and TRBJ1-2; D gene uncertain. The V end was cut by 4 bases, the J end by 2 bases, with 8 bases between. The CDR3 length is 13 residues. CDR3 amino acids: CASSSEENYGYTF. The CDR3 nucleotides read TGTGCCAGCAGTTCCGAGGAAAACTATGGCTACACCTTC.

This sequence joins TRBV24-1 and TRBJ2-2; TRBD1 might be the D (6 bases). The CDR3 is 15 residues long. Looked up from germline, CDR1 is KGHDR and CDR2 is SFDVKD. Trimming removed 6 bases at V and 3 bases at J, with 13 bases between. CDR3 residues: CATSSKGVHTGELFF. The CDR3 DNA follows: TGTGCCACCAGTTCAAAGGGGGTACACACCGGGGAGCTGTTTTTT.

This chain joins TRBV12-3 or TRBV12-4 and TRBJ1-3, with unresolved D. CDR3 length: 11 residues. V lost 4 bases, J lost 7 bases, and 5 bases lay in between. CDR3 sequence reads: CASSSQNTIYF. The DNA for the CDR3 is TGTGCCAGCAGTTCTCAGAACACCATATATTTT.

The chain combines TRBV18 with TRBJ2-7; 8 nucleotides match TRBD1. J lost 0 bases, V lost 3 bases, and 1 base had no gene match. This CDR3 has 14 residues. Germline V CDR1 and CDR2: KGHSH, LQKENI. The CDR3 spells CASSPGTGSYEQYF. CDR3 coding DNA: TGTGCCAGCTCACCGGGGACAGGCTCCTACGAGCAGTACTTC.

V usage is TRBV29-1 and J usage is TRBJ1-6; D might be TRBD1 (5 bases). The V end was cut by 4 bases, the J end by 5 bases, with 9 bases between. The CDR3 totals 13 residues. The V gene's germline CDR1 is SQVTM and CDR2 ANQGSEA. The CDR3 sequence: CSVVTENNSPLHF. CDR3 sequence (DNA): TGCAGCGTTGTGACAGAAAATAATTCACCCCTCCACTTT.

The chain couples TRBV9 to TRBJ2-7; 7 bases align to TRBD2. Germline V gives CDR1 SGDLS, CDR2 YYNGEE. Trimming removed 0 bases from V and 2 bases from J; junction bases left unmatched: 5. The CDR3 spans 15 residues. The CDR3 region has the DNA TGTGCCAGCAGCGTAGAGGCTAGCGGTCCCTACGAGCAGTACTTC. This encodes CASSVEASGPYEQYF.